This T cell receptor beta chain came from a study of CD8 T cells in Susac syndrome. Study results and caveats: Regarding the TCR sequencing and HLA analysis, the study admitted that a relatively small number of individuals were involved.

A note on this clonotype: Its cognate antigen is unknown.

The RNA input was about 0.5 to 1 ug, and it was reverse transcribed with random hexamers. TCR beta CDR3 was amplified by immunoSEQ covering 54 Vbeta and 13 Jbeta. A single record per CDR3 protein comes from TCRdb applying MiXCR to the immunoSEQ multiplex PCR reads. The sample holds roughly 330,000 distinct CDR3 sequences; 90% to 95% are singletons and the top ten take over 0.05%. CDR1 SGDLS and CDR2 YYNGEE come from the germline V gene. The CDR3 extends over 15 amino acids. With V trimmed by 4 bases and J by 3 bases, 7 bases remained unmatched. TCR beta sequencing was performed on blood CD8+ and CD4+ T cells. Negative isolation yielded the CD8+ and CD4+ T cells, while FACS enriched the TEMRA cells.

The V call is TRBV9, the J call TRBJ1-5; 7 bases agree with TRBD1. The sample was CD4+ T cells from PBMCs. The source is a human donor with multiple sclerosis. This chain's CDR3 is CASSPGDRYNQPQHF. The CDR3 bases are TGTGCCAGCAGCCCGGGGGACAGATACAATCAGCCCCAGCATTTT.